A single TCR beta chain is shown here with its context. The CDR3 consists of 14 residues. Germline-derived CDR1 and CDR2 are SQVTM and ANQGSEA. The V segment lost 6 bases and the J segment 7 bases; nucleotides outside the gene matches: 11. The protocol was immunoSEQ multiplex PCR, while the TCRdb copy is restricted to in-frame clones and leaves out a portion. In the table there are around 25,000 clones, roughly nine tenths of which are singletons. The data belong to a study of T cell changes during pregnancy in multiple sclerosis. Sequences were derived from CD8+ T cells from peripheral blood mononuclear cells, sampled in the third trimester of pregnancy. The TCR was taken from a female donor in good health, enrolled as a control in a pregnancy study. The chain joins TRBV29-1 to TRBJ2-2; 7 nucleotides agree with TRBD2. The CDR3 bases are TGCAGCGTGACACCAGCGGGGCTGTACGGGGAGCTGTTTTTT. Amino acid sequence: CSVTPAGLYGELFF.